This T cell receptor beta chain appears in the sequencing data of a study of blood T cell repertoires in COVID-19. In the study overall: The samples span acute and convalescent COVID-19 from the United States, Italy and Spain. The analysed material was cDNA or gDNA that came from T cells, B-cell-depleted T cells, or PBMCs.

Per the authors' pipeline: Estimated nucleated cell counts came from reference gene primer amplification. Data came from immunoSEQ multiplex PCR; TCRdb stores just in-frame clones and leaves some out. That table is the source of V, J and clone size, and D and trimming were worked out from the DNA. The sample has 200,000 to 250,000 clones; approximately 80% are singletons. The cohort comprised adults aged roughly 18 to 95 years residing in about 25 US areas. In germline, CDR1 is SGHAT, CDR2 FQNNGV. V lost 5 bases and J lost 2; bases outside the gene matches: 9. The length of the CDR3 is 15 residues. The TCR sequence derives from a man aged 30 to 39 with acute COVID-19. This chain connects TRBV11-2 to TRBJ2-7, with 7 nucleotides matching TRBD2. The sequenced sample consisted of PBMCs or T cells enriched from blood (not recorded which). DNA for the CDR3: TGTGCCAGCAGCCCCCAAGCTGGGGGGGCCTACGAGCAGTACTTC. It encodes CASSPQAGGAYEQYF.